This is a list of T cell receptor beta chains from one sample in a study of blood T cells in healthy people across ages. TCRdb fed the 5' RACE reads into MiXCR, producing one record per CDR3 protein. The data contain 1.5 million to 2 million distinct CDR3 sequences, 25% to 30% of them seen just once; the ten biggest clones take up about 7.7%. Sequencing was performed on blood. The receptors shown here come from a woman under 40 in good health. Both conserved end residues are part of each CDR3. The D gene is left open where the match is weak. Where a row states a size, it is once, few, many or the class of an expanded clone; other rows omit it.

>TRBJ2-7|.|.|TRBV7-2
CASSLDGQNNEQYF
TGTGCCAGCAGCTTAGATGGACAGAATAACGAGCAGTACTTC
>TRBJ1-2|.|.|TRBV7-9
CASSLVASHGYTF
TGTGCCAGCAGCTTAGTCGCCAGCCATGGCTACACCTTC
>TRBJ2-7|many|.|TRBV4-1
CASSQVRVRGSTYEQYF
TGCGCCAGCAGCCAAGTCCGGGTACGGGGGAGCACCTACGAGCAGTACTTC
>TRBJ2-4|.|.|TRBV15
CATSRDLGAGTYF
TGTGCCACCAGCAGAGATTTGGGGGCAGGGACGTACTTC
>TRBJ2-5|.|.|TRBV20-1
CSVPGGSGYQETQYF
TGCAGTGTTCCAGGGGGGAGCGGGTACCAAGAGACCCAGTACTTC
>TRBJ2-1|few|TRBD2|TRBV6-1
CASGLAVTEQFF
TGTGCCAGCGGACTAGCGGTTACCGAGCAGTTCTTC
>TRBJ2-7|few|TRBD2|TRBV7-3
CASSLTSGVRDTQYF
TGTGCCAGCAGCCTAACTAGCGGGGTTAGGGATACCCAGTACTTC
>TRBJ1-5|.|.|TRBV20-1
CSARDVNPGQPQHF
TGCAGTGCTAGAGATGTTAACCCGGGTCAGCCCCAGCATTTT
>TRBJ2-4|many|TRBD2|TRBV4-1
CASSQGGGVIAKNIQYF
TGCGCCAGCAGCCAAGGGGGAGGGGTCATAGCCAAAAACATTCAGTACTTC
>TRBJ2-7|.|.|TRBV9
CASSAVQGFTYEQYF
TGTGCCAGCAGCGCCGTCCAGGGGTTCACCTACGAGCAGTACTTC
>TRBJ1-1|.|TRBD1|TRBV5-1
CASSPGTAGTEAFF
TGCGCCAGCAGCCCGGGGACAGCGGGAACTGAAGCTTTCTTT
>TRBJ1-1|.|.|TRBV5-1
CASSLAWANPEAFF
TGCGCCAGCAGCTTGGCCTGGGCCAATCCTGAAGCTTTCTTT
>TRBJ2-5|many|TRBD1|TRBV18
CASSPIWTGQETQYF
TGTGCCAGCTCACCAATCTGGACAGGGCAAGAGACCCAGTACTTC
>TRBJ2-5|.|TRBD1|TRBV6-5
CASSLTGTGVQETQYF
TGTGCCAGCAGTTTAACCGGGACAGGTGTACAAGAGACCCAGTACTTC
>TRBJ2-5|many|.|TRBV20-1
CSAGRGPRETQYF
TGCAGTGCAGGGCGGGGCCCAAGAGAGACCCAGTACTTC
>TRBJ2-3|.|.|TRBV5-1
CASSPSGGPTNTQYF
TGCGCCAGCAGCCCCTCGGGCGGCCCCACGAATACGCAGTATTTT
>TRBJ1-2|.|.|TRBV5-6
CASSPTRQGKGGYTF
TGTGCCAGCAGCCCGACAAGGCAGGGCAAAGGTGGCTACACCTTC
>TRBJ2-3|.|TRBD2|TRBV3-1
CASSSDSGTRTDTQYF
TGTGCCAGCAGCTCTGACAGCGGGACGCGCACAGATACGCAGTATTTT
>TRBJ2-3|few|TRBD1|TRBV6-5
CASSANRGRQDTQYF
TGTGCCAGCAGTGCCAACAGGGGGAGACAAGATACGCAGTATTTT
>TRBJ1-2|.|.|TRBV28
CASSSGPINYGHTF
TGTGCCAGCAGTTCGGGTCCGATAAACTATGGCCACACCTTC
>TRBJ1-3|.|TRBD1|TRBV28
CASTGQVPVSGNTIYF
TGTGCCAGCACCGGACAGGTGCCGGTCTCTGGAAACACCATATATTTT